One and the same sample provided the 29 T cell receptor beta chains below, sequenced in a study of immune evolution from preneoplasia to lung adenocarcinoma. The assay was immunoSEQ multiplex PCR, and TCRdb's table has in-frame clones only and misses some. Here the sample spans 3,500 to 5,500 clones, roughly three quarters being singletons. The sample taken for sequencing was FFPE adjacent normal lung tissue. Source of these receptors: a donor aged 70 or over with lung adenocarcinoma.

This clone appeared once. V is TRBV4-2 and J is TRBJ2-3; 13 nucleotides line up with TRBD2. From germline, CDR1 is LGHNA and CDR2 YNFKEQ. Losses at the gene ends were 4 bases for V and 6 bases for J; bases not matched to a gene: 10. This CDR3 is built from 17 residues. The CDR3 DNA sequence: TGTGCCAGCAGCCTAAAGACAACTAGCGGGGGGGTGGATACGCAGTATTTT. This encodes CASSLKTTSGGVDTQYF.

The chain is built from TRBV19 and TRBJ1-3; D remains ambiguous. V was shortened by 5 bases and J by 0 bases, with 11 bases between the two germline ends. Looked up from germline, CDR1 is LNHDA and CDR2 is SQIVND (reference sequence). This CDR3 comprises 15 residues. In nucleotides, the CDR3 is TGTGCCAGTAGTCCTCGGCCTTCCTCTGGAAACACCATATATTTT. Its protein product is CASSPRPSSGNTIYF.

V is TRBV19 and J is TRBJ2-7, with 10 bases that match TRBD2. Germline V gene data show CDR1 as LNHDA and CDR2 as SQIVND (reference sequence). The CDR3 covers 16 residues. With 3 bases clipped from V and 4 bases from J, the junction kept 9 bases outside the gene matches. CDR3 in amino acids: CASSIDLAGVGYEQYF. The CDR3 DNA follows: TGTGCCAGTAGTATCGATCTAGCGGGAGTTGGGTACGAGCAGTACTTC.

A single count supports this clone. The rearrangement uses TRBV14 and TRBJ2-1; 9 bases are a match to TRBD2. This CDR3 comprises 15 residues. Germline V CDR1 and CDR2: SGHDN, FVKESK. Trimming at V came to 1 base and at J to 2 bases, leaving 0 bases not matched to a gene. The CDR3, as DNA: TGTGCCAGCAGCCAAGGCGGGGGGGCCTACAATGAGCAGTTCTTC. Protein product: CASSQGGGAYNEQFF.

The V gene is TRBV15, the J gene TRBJ2-3; no reliable D call. This CDR3 has 18 residues. Trimming stripped 1 base from V and 2 bases from J, with 19 bases between. CDR1 LNHNV and CDR2 YYDKDF come from the germline V gene (reference sequence). In DNA, the CDR3 is TGTGCCACCAGCAGAGTCGGGCAGGCCTACTCCGCCACAGATACGCAGTATTTT. This codes for CATSRVGQAYSATDTQYF.

The J gene is TRBJ2-7, the V gene TRBV7-9; 7 bases line up with TRBD1. Trimming at V came to 4 bases and at J to 6 bases, leaving 9 bases not matched to a gene. The CDR3 is 14 residues long. The germline V gene has CDR1 SEHNR and CDR2 FQNEAQ (reference sequence). CDR3 nucleotides: TGTGCCAGCAGCTCCAGACAGGGTGTCCGCGAGCAGTACTTC. Its protein is CASSSRQGVREQYF.

The chain couples TRBV30 to TRBJ1-5; D may be TRBD1 (6 bases). The V gene lost 4 bases and the J gene lost 4 bases, with 11 bases spanning the gap. The germline gives CDR1 GTSNPN, CDR2 SVGIG (reference sequence). The CDR3 length is 13 residues. In nucleotides, the CDR3 is TGTGCCTGGAAACAGGGACAAAATCAGCCCCAGCATTTT. It encodes CAWKQGQNQPQHF.

The chain recombines TRBV9 with TRBJ1-2; unclear D gene. The V gene lost 0 bases and the J gene lost 0 bases, with 9 bases spanning the gap. Germline V gene data show CDR1 as SGDLS and CDR2 as YYNGEE. The CDR3 loop spans 15 amino acids. As DNA, the CDR3 is TGTGCCAGCAGCGTAGGACACGGGACTAACTATGGCTACACCTTC. Protein: CASSVGHGTNYGYTF.

This sequence joins TRBV30 and TRBJ1-1; D unresolved. Between the trimmed V and J ends, which lost 3 bases and 5 bases, there was a span of 22 bases. The CDR3 is 16 residues long. The V gene's germline CDR1 is GTSNPN and CDR2 SVGIG (reference sequence). The CDR3 sequence is CAWRPITFGLGTEAFF. The DNA for the CDR3 is TGTGCCTGGAGGCCAATTACCTTCGGATTAGGAACTGAAGCTTTCTTT.

In nucleotides, the CDR3 is TGCGCCAGCAGGACTAGCGGGAGCACAGATACGCAGTATTTT. Its protein product is CASRTSGSTDTQYF. This chain links TRBV10-1 with TRBJ2-3; TRBD2 agrees at 10 bases. The CDR3 extends over 14 amino acids. Germline CDR1 and CDR2: WNHNN and SYGVQD (reference sequence). Trimming at V came to 6 bases and at J to 0 bases, leaving 0 bases not matched to a gene.

This clone was recorded only once. In DNA, the CDR3 is TGTGCCAGCAGTGAAGTGGGTCAGATGAAAGGGGAGCAGTACTTC. Protein: CASSEVGQMKGEQYF. V is TRBV6-1 and J is TRBJ2-7; D gene uncertain. The germline V gene has CDR1 MNHNS and CDR2 SASEGT. V was trimmed by 1 base and J by 7 bases, leaving 17 bases between them. The CDR3 is 15 amino acids.

The chain links TRBV6-6 to TRBJ1-2; D is unresolved. The length of the CDR3 is 14 residues. Germline V gives CDR1 MNHNY, CDR2 SVGAGI (reference sequence). With 5 bases removed from V and 4 bases from J, the gap between germline ends came to 14 bases. This CDR3 reads CASSHEPAVYGYTF. CDR3 DNA sequence: TGTGCCAGCAGTCACGAACCCGCGGTCTATGGCTACACCTTC.

This chain links TRBV10-3 with TRBJ2-1, with TRBD2 identical over 11 bases. Germline V lookup: CDR1 ENHRY, CDR2 SYGVKD. Unmatched junction bases numbered 6, after V lost 0 bases and J lost 5 bases. The CDR3 has 17 residues. CDR3 sequence reads: CAISESTGTSGHNEQFF. The CDR3 coding sequence is TGTGCCATCAGTGAGTCGACCGGGACTAGCGGCCACAATGAGCAGTTCTTC.

This clone was counted only a few times. The chain couples TRBV11-2 to TRBJ2-7; 7 bases fit TRBD2. The CDR3 runs to 16 residues. The ends lost 4 bases at V and 4 bases at J; junction bases unmatched: 13. Germline lookup yields CDR1 SGHAT and CDR2 FQNNGV. The CDR3 loop reads CASSSPSGLVGYEQYF. The CDR3 coding sequence is TGTGCCAGCAGCTCGCCTAGCGGACTAGTTGGGTACGAGCAGTACTTC.

The chain joins TRBV27 to TRBJ1-5, with a weak D call TRBD1 (6 bases). The CDR3 is 13 amino acids. Per the germline V gene, CDR1 is MNHEY and CDR2 is SMNVEV (reference sequence). The V gene lost 5 bases and the J gene lost 7 bases, with 12 bases spanning the gap. The CDR3 bases are TGTGCCAGCAGTCCTATAGGGGGGCAGCCCCAGCATTTT. Protein: CASSPIGGQPQHF.

This clone was counted a single time. The chain employs TRBV2 and TRBJ2-7, with 10 nucleotides matching TRBD2. The germline CDR1 and CDR2 sequences are SNHLY and FYNNEI. The CDR3 totals 14 residues. Trimming cost V 6 bases and J 2 bases; bases outside gene matches: 4. The CDR3 bases are TGTGCCAGCAGGAGGACTAGCGGTACCTACGAGCAGTACTTC. Amino acids: CASRRTSGTYEQYF.

V is TRBV6-4 and J is TRBJ2-2; D perhaps matches TRBD1 (5 bases). CDR3 size: 12 residues. V lost 6 bases to trimming and J lost 6 bases, with 8 bases between them. Germline V gene data show CDR1 as MRHNA and CDR2 as SNTAGT. The CDR3 here is CASSSGSGELFF. The CDR3, as DNA: TGTGCCAGCAGCTCAGGGTCCGGGGAGCTGTTTTTT.

The rearrangement uses TRBV6-1 and TRBJ1-1; D unresolved. This CDR3 region has 14 residues. Per germline, CDR1 MNHNS and CDR2 SASEGT. Trimming left V 5 bases short and J 2 bases short, with 12 bases between. The CDR3 coding sequence is TGTGCCAGCAGTATACAGTACTCTAACACTGAAGCTTTCTTT. Translating it yields CASSIQYSNTEAFF.

The chain combines TRBV6-1 with TRBJ2-4; the match to TRBD1 covers 8 bases. The V and J ends lost 4 bases and 7 bases, in that order; junction bases with no gene match: 9. CDR3 length: 15 amino acids. The germline V gene encodes CDR1 MNHNS and CDR2 SASEGT. This CDR3 reads CASSGGPNRGNIQYF. The CDR3 nucleotides read TGTGCCAGCAGTGGGGGACCCAACAGGGGGAACATTCAGTACTTC.

V is TRBV4-1 and J is TRBJ1-1, with D perhaps TRBD1 (5 bases). V was shortened by 1 base and J by 10 bases, with 19 bases between the two germline ends. Germline V CDR1 and CDR2: MGHRA, YSYEKL. This CDR3 has 15 amino acids. The chain's CDR3 is CASSQAGTGLGGAFF. In DNA form, the CDR3 reads TGCGCCAGCAGCCAAGCGGGTACAGGACTTGGGGGAGCTTTCTTT.

The chain carries TRBV29-1 and TRBJ2-2; D might be TRBD2 (6 bases). The CDR3 is made up of 14 amino acids. Germline-derived CDR1 and CDR2 are SQVTM and ANQGSEA. The V and J ends lost 7 bases and 0 bases respectively, with 12 bases between them. The CDR3 DNA reads TGCAGCGCTCACGGGAGATCGAACACCGGGGAGCTGTTTTTT. This encodes CSAHGRSNTGELFF.

The chain couples TRBV5-1 to TRBJ2-3, with D possibly matching TRBD2 (6 bases). This CDR3 has 16 residues. V dropped 4 bases and J dropped 2 bases, with 17 bases sitting between them. CDR1 and CDR2 (germline): SGHRS, YFSETQ. This chain's CDR3 is CASSPSGVGHTDTQYF. The CDR3 region has the DNA TGCGCCAGCAGCCCGTCGGGGGTCGGGCACACAGATACGCAGTATTTT.

This clone appeared a few times. The chain employs TRBV5-1 and TRBJ2-7, with D unresolved. Germline-derived CDR1 and CDR2 are SGHRS and YFSETQ. V shed 4 bases and J shed 2 bases, with 13 bases lying between them. The CDR3 sequence is 14 residues long. The CDR3 loop reads CASSLGPSTYEQYF. CDR3 nucleotide sequence: TGCGCCAGCAGCCTTGGACCGTCTACCTACGAGCAGTACTTC. The full variable domain, completed using reference TRBV5-1 and TRBJ2-7, is KAGVTQTPRYLIKTRGQQVTLSCSPISGHRSVSWYQQTPGQGLQFLFEYFSETQRNKGNFPGRFSGRQFSNSRSEMNVSTLELGDSALYLCASSLGPSTYEQYFGPGTRLTVT.

The genes are TRBV6-5 and TRBJ1-4; a weak D match, TRBD1 (5 bases). V lost 5 bases and J lost 4, with 14 bases in between. This CDR3 has 15 residues. The V gene's germline CDR1 is MNHEY and CDR2 SVGAGI. The CDR3 nucleotides are TGTGCCAGCAGTCCCGGGACGGCGAATAATGAAAAACTGTTTTTT. Translated: CASSPGTANNEKLFF.

V gene TRBV7-7 combines with J gene TRBJ2-1; the D call may be TRBD1 or TRBD2 (6 bases each). CDR3 length: 14 residues. Trimming removed 2 bases at V and 9 bases at J, with 14 bases between. The V gene's germline CDR1 is SSHAT and CDR2 FNYEAQ (reference sequence). This chain's CDR3 is CASSLSRGGSEQFF. CDR3 in DNA: TGTGCCAGCAGCTTAAGCAGGGGAGGTTCTGAGCAGTTCTTC.

The chain carries TRBV5-5 and TRBJ1-5; 9 positions agree with TRBD1. The V gene end was trimmed by 3 bases and the J gene end by 0 bases; junction bases not matched to a gene: 4. This CDR3 contains 16 residues. Germline CDR1 and CDR2: SGHKS and YYEKEE (reference sequence). The CDR3 nucleotides are TGTGCCAGCAGCTGGGGACAGGGTCATAGCAATCAGCCCCAGCATTTT. As protein: CASSWGQGHSNQPQHF.

The rearrangement uses TRBV9 and TRBJ1-1; D is possibly TRBD1 (6 bases). V was trimmed by 0 bases and J by 0 bases, leaving 12 bases between them. This CDR3 has 16 residues. Germline V gene sequence: CDR1 SGDLS, CDR2 YYNGEE. This CDR3 reads CASSVAAGDMNTEAFF. The CDR3 coding sequence is TGTGCCAGCAGCGTAGCGGCAGGGGACATGAACACTGAAGCTTTCTTT. Complete variable domain (other parts from reference TRBV9 and TRBJ1-1): DSGVTQTPKHLITATGQRVTLRCSPRSGDLSVYWYQQSLDQGLQFLIQYYNGEERAKGNILERFSAQQFPDLHSELNLSSLELGDSALYFCASSVAAGDMNTEAFFGQGTRLTVV.

V usage is TRBV2 and J usage is TRBJ2-2; 8 bases fit TRBD1. CDR1 and CDR2 (germline): SNHLY, FYNNEI. V was clipped by 8 bases and J by 4 bases; unmatched bases: 3. The CDR3 has 13 amino acids. The chain's CDR3 is CASQGAFTGELFF. CDR3 nucleotide sequence: TGTGCCAGCCAGGGGGCGTTCACCGGGGAGCTGTTTTTT.

With respect to this clone: An end of the junction does not agree with germline; a read error may underlie this. The V gene is TRBV7-9, the J gene TRBJ2-1, with D possibly being TRBD1 (6 bases). The CDR3 has 12 residues. The germline CDR1 and CDR2 sequences are SEHNR and FQNEAQ (reference sequence). As DNA, the CDR3 is TGTGCCAGCAGCTTAGCCTACAGGGAAGGACTCTTC. Translated: CASSLAYREGLF.